This T cell receptor beta chain was sequenced for a study of T cell changes during pregnancy in multiple sclerosis. The V and J ends lost 4 bases and 5 bases respectively, with 15 bases between them. CDR3 length: 15 residues. Germline lookup yields CDR1 SGHTS and CDR2 YDEGEE. Clones were sequenced by immunoSEQ multiplex PCR, and TCRdb holds only the in-frame ones, with some missing. The data show tens of thousands of clones, roughly 92% seen once. This chain uses TRBV5-8 with TRBJ2-2, with TRBD2 as a possible D gene (7 bases). This TCR derives from a female donor with multiple sclerosis, enrolled in a pregnancy study. The sample in question was peripheral blood, obtained in the second trimester of pregnancy. CDR3 in DNA: TGTGCCAGCAGCCGGCGGGGGCAGGAGACCGGGGAGCTGTTTTTT. Protein product: CASSRRGQETGELFF.